A selection of T cell receptor beta chains follows, all from one sample in a study of T cells in Graves' hyperthyroidism and ophthalmopathy. In TCRdb, the multiplex PCR reads were re-called with MiXCR into one record per CDR3 protein. The table records more than 50,000 distinct CDR3 sequences, approximately 53% of them present only once. The sequencing sample was made of blood. Source of these receptors: an older woman with Graves' ophthalmopathy. The CDR3 runs from the conserved cysteine through the conserved F or W. The D gene is left open where the match is weak. Only some rows state a clone size, as once, few, many or a class for expanded clones.

TRBV6-6	TRBD1	TRBJ2-7	many	TGTGCCAGCAGGGACAGGGAGAGCTCCTACGAGCAGTACTTC	CASRDRESSYEQYF
TRBV6-2/TRBV6-3	.	TRBJ2-7	.	TGTGCCAGCAGTTACGACGTAATAGGGGAGCAGTACTTC	CASSYDVIGEQYF
TRBV20-1	.	TRBJ1-5	.	TGCAGTGCTAGAGATTCCTTGGGCAGGACTAGCAATCAGCCCCAGCATTTT	CSARDSLGRTSNQPQHF
TRBV20-1	TRBD1	TRBJ2-7	.	TGCAGTGCTACTTCTTCACCGGGACAGGACTACGAGCAGTACTTC	CSATSSPGQDYEQYF
TRBV4-1	TRBD1	TRBJ2-7	.	TGTGCCAGCAGCCAAGACCGGGACAGGGGCTACGAGCAGTACTTC	CASSQDRDRGYEQYF
TRBV5-1	TRBD1	TRBJ2-3	once	TGCGCCAGCAAGGCGGGGACAGGGGTCAACAATGAGCAGTATTTT	CASKAGTGVNNEQYF
TRBV5-6	TRBD2	TRBJ2-7	once	TGTGCCAGCAGCGCCCGACTAGCGGTGACCTACGAGCAGTACTTC	CASSARLAVTYEQYF
TRBV11-3	.	TRBJ2-3	.	TGCGCCAGCGGCCAAGCAGGCCGGGGCACAGATACGCAGTACTTT	CASGQAGRGTDTQYF
TRBV7-2	.	TRBJ2-4	.	TGTGCCAGCAGCTTAGTTGGTGCGGCCAAAAACATTCAGTACTTC	CASSLVGAAKNIQYF
TRBV19	TRBD1	TRBJ2-2	.	TGTGCCAGTAGGGCGGACAGGGGCATTTCTGGGGAGCTGTTTTTT	CASRADRGISGELFF
TRBV7-2	.	TRBJ1-1	.	TGTGCCAGCAGCCACGACAGATTGGGCACTGAAGCTTTCTTT	CASSHDRLGTEAFF
TRBV20-1	.	TRBJ2-1	many	TGCAGTGCTAGAGTGGGTGGATCCTACAATGAGCAGTTCTTC	CSARVGGSYNEQFF
TRBV6-6	.	TRBJ1-3	many	TGTGCCAGCAGTTACGACAGCCCTCCCACCATATATTTT	CASSYDSPPTIYF
TRBV7-2	TRBD1	TRBJ2-3	.	TGTGCCAGCAGCTTAGATCAGGGGGCAGGAGATACGCAGTATTTT	CASSLDQGAGDTQYF
TRBV18	.	TRBJ1-4	.	TGTGCCAGCTTGCCCGGGACTAATGAAAAACTGTTTTTT	CASLPGTNEKLFF
TRBV11-2	TRBD2	TRBJ2-1	many	TGTGCCAGCAGCTTAGATTGGGGGGGACTAGCGGGGCGCGAGCAGTTCTTC	CASSLDWGGLAGREQFF
TRBV29-1	.	TRBJ1-1	.	TGCAGCGTGTTTGATCGGAACACTGAAGCTTTCTTT	CSVFDRNTEAFF
TRBV11-3	.	TRBJ2-5	many	TGTGCCAGCAGCAGCAGACAGGGGACGGGGGGAGAGACCCAGTACTTC	CASSSRQGTGGETQYF
TRBV7-2	.	TRBJ2-3	few	TGTGCCAGCAGCCTGGCAGATACGCAGTGTTTT	CASSLADTQCF
TRBV10-3	TRBD2	TRBJ2-1	medium-sized	TGTGCCATCAGTGTCCTAGCGGGAGAGGATGAGCAGTTCTTC	CAISVLAGEDEQFF
TRBV10-2	TRBD1	TRBJ2-1	.	TGCGCCAGCAGGGGGACAGGGAGCTCCTACAATGAGCAGTTCTTC	CASRGTGSSYNEQFF
TRBV4-3	.	TRBJ2-4	many	TGCGCCAGCAGCCAAGGCAACAGTCTAGCCAAAAACATTCAGTACTTC	CASSQGNSLAKNIQYF
TRBV7-2	TRBD1	TRBJ2-7	.	TGTGCCAGCAGCTTCCCTCGGACAGGTAGCTACGAGCAGTACTTC	CASSFPRTGSYEQYF
TRBV11-2	.	TRBJ1-2	once	TGTGCCAGCAGCTGGGGGGGGATAAAGAGGGGCACCTTC	CASSWGGIKRGTF
TRBV20-1	.	TRBJ2-7	.	TGCAGTGCTAGCGTGAGGGGGGGGGGGGCGTACGAGCAGTACTTC	CSASVRGGGAYEQYF
TRBV12-3/TRBV12-4	.	TRBJ1-5	many	TGTGCCAGCAGTTTAAGTCCTCAGCCCCAGCATTTT	CASSLSPQPQHF
TRBV19	TRBD1	TRBJ2-3	many	TGTGCCAGTAGTACCCCTTTGCGACAGGGGGCGAAAGATACGCAGTATTTT	CASSTPLRQGAKDTQYF
TRBV11-1	.	TRBJ2-7	.	TGTGCCAGTAGCTTAACCTCGAGCGCCTACGAGCAGTACTTC	CASSLTSSAYEQYF
TRBV18	.	TRBJ1-1	once	TGTGCCAGCTCACCCGGGCAGAACACTGAAGCTCTCTTT	CASSPGQNTEALF
TRBV20-1	.	TRBJ2-5	many	TGCAGTGCCAGGTGGAGATTTCAAGAGACCCAGTACTTC	CSARWRFQETQYF